These 27 T cell receptor beta chains were sequenced from one sample in a study of identical twins. One entry per CDR3 protein results from TCRdb running MiXCR on the 5' RACE reads. Of approximately 630,000 distinct CDR3 sequences in the sample, 7.1% were seen once. The same data also went into a second study, on yellow fever vaccine responses in identical twins.

What was sequenced was PBMCs. These receptors all stem from a young woman in good health.

V gene TRBV20-1 combines with J gene TRBJ2-5, with 10 bases matching TRBD2. The CDR3 has 13 residues. V shed 7 bases, J shed 10 bases, and the junction held 12 bases outside the gene matches. Germline values: CDR1 DFQATT, CDR2 SNEGSKA (reference sequence). CDR3 region: CSGLSGRAWVQYF. The CDR3 region has the DNA TGCAGTGGGCTGAGCGGGAGGGCCTGGGTCCAGTACTTC.

This clonotype was found many times. V usage is TRBV6-5 and J usage is TRBJ2-1; 8 bases match TRBD2. This CDR3 has 14 residues. Germline V gives CDR1 MNHEY, CDR2 SVGAGI. Trimming took 2 bases from V and 7 from J; bases not matched to a gene: 4. The CDR3 bases are TGTGCCAGCAGTTACGGACTAGCAGGGAATGAGCAGTTCTTC. Encoded protein: CASSYGLAGNEQFF.

The table lists this clonotype with many counts. The genes are TRBV27 and TRBJ1-6; no clear D. CDR1 and CDR2 (germline): MNHEY, SMNVEV (reference sequence). The V end lost 4 bases, the J end lost 7 bases, and 17 bases lay between the germline ends. This CDR3 has 16 residues. CDR3 residues: CASSSDRVSQNSPLHF. The CDR3 DNA reads as TGTGCCAGCAGTTCGGATAGGGTCTCTCAAAATTCACCCCTCCACTTT.

This clonotype was picked up many times. V is TRBV12-3 or TRBV12-4 and J is TRBJ2-3, with D perhaps matching TRBD2 (6 bases). There are 14 residues in the CDR3. V was trimmed by 1 base and J by 3 bases, leaving 8 bases between them. CDR3 DNA sequence: TGTGCCAGCAGTTTAGGGGGGACTACAGATACGCAGTATTTT. It encodes CASSLGGTTDTQYF.

The V and J genes are TRBV28 and TRBJ2-2; 9 positions agree with TRBD1. The ends lost 4 bases at V and 7 bases at J; junction bases unmatched: 7. Germline loops: CDR1 MDHEN, CDR2 SYDVKM. There are 15 residues in the CDR3. The CDR3 DNA follows: TGTGCCAGCAGTTGGTACACAGGGGGCCTCGGGGAGCTGTTTTTT. Amino acid sequence: CASSWYTGGLGELFF.

This clonotype has ten or more counts. This chain joins TRBV29-1 and TRBJ2-3; 7 positions agree with TRBD2. Germline values: CDR1 SQVTM, CDR2 ANQGSEA. The trim removed 6 bases at V and 0 bases at J, leaving 6 bases unmatched. CDR3 length: 14 amino acids. This chain's CDR3 is CSVNLAVSTDTQYF. In DNA, the CDR3 is TGCAGCGTGAATCTAGCGGTCAGCACAGATACGCAGTATTTT.

Concerning this clonotype: At one of its ends the junction is not consistent with the germline gene, which may arise from a read error. The gene calls are TRBV3-1 and TRBJ1-5; TRBD1 might be the D (6 bases). This CDR3 is built from 15 residues. Per germline, CDR1 LGHDT and CDR2 YNNKEL (reference sequence). CDR3: CACSHSLGGHQPQHF. The CDR3 region has the DNA TGTGCCTGCAGCCATTCTTTAGGGGGGCATCAGCCCCAGCATTTT.

This clonotype was seen ten or more times. The rearrangement uses TRBV28 and TRBJ2-4, with no clear D. Germline V gene sequence: CDR1 MDHEN, CDR2 SYDVKM. The V and J ends lost 3 bases and 9 bases respectively, with 18 bases between them. The CDR3 contains 15 residues. The CDR3 DNA is TGTGCCAGCAGTTTCCTCTCTGGCTTCGGAACCATTCAGTACTTC. Residues: CASSFLSGFGTIQYF.

The rearrangement uses TRBV5-1 and TRBJ1-4; D is perhaps TRBD1 (6 bases). V lost 3 bases and J lost 3, with 9 bases in between. CDR3 size: 14 residues. The germline gives CDR1 SGHRS, CDR2 YFSETQ. CDR3 loop: CASSSGGPNEKLFF. The CDR3 DNA reads as TGCGCCAGCAGCTCCGGGGGCCCTAATGAAAAACTGTTTTTT.

The table lists this clonotype with many counts. The chain is built from TRBV10-3 and TRBJ1-6; a weak D match, TRBD1 (5 bases). Trimming pared 2 bases from V and 7 bases from J, leaving 9 bases between. The CDR3 is made up of 14 amino acids. The germline V gene has CDR1 ENHRY and CDR2 SYGVKD. The CDR3 region has the DNA TGTGCCATCAGTGAGGCCGGGGGAAATTCACCCCTCCACTTT. This encodes CAISEAGGNSPLHF.

The table lists this clonotype with a few counts. This rearrangement joins TRBV27 to TRBJ1-5; TRBD1 is a possible D gene (5 bases). The CDR3 is 14 residues long. Germline loops: CDR1 MNHEY, CDR2 SMNVEV (reference sequence). Trimming cost V 4 bases and J 4 bases, with 11 bases left between them. The CDR3 coding sequence is TGTGCCAGCAGTTCCAGGGTCATTAATCAGCCCCAGCATTTT. Amino acid sequence: CASSSRVINQPQHF.

This clonotype appeared a few times. This sequence joins TRBV5-1 and TRBJ2-1; D gene unclear. The germline gives CDR1 SGHRS, CDR2 YFSETQ. Trimming left V 4 bases short and J 9 bases short, with 11 bases between. The CDR3 spans 12 residues. The DNA for the CDR3 is TGCGCCAGCAGCCCCGGGCACCCTGAGCAGTTCTTC. This translates into CASSPGHPEQFF.

This clonotype was counted a few times. The chain recombines TRBV7-9 with TRBJ1-1; D is unresolved. Trimming shortened V by 5 bases and J by 1 base, and 8 bases separated the two germline ends. The length of the CDR3 is 13 residues. CDR1 SEHNR and CDR2 FQNEAQ come from the germline V gene (reference sequence). The DNA for the CDR3 is TGTGCCAGCAGCCAGTTGACGAACACTGAAGCTTTCTTT. Protein: CASSQLTNTEAFF.

This clonotype was found a few times. This sequence joins TRBV7-8 and TRBJ1-6; tentatively, D is TRBD1 (6 bases). CDR1 and CDR2 (germline): SGHVS, FQNEAQ. The CDR3 contains 14 residues. With 5 bases removed from V and 8 bases from J, the gap between germline ends came to 13 bases. Here the CDR3 DNA reads TGTGCCAGCAGCGGGGGGCGGACCCATTCACCCCTCCACTTT. This gives the protein CASSGGRTHSPLHF. The whole variable domain, remainder taken from reference TRBV7-8 and TRBJ1-6, is GAGVSQSPRYKVAKRGQDVALRCDPISGHVSLFWYQQALGQGPEFLTYFQNEAQLDKSGLPSDRFFAERPEGSVSTLKIQRTQQEDSAVYLCASSGGRTHSPLHFGNGTRLTVT.

The rearrangement joins TRBV10-2 to TRBJ2-2, with 7 bases identical to TRBD2. V shed 7 bases, J shed 8 bases, and the junction held 10 bases outside the gene matches. Looked up from germline, CDR1 is WSHSY and CDR2 is SAAADI. CDR3 length equals 14 residues. The CDR3 DNA reads TGCGCCAGCATGTGGGACTACTCCCCGGGGGAGCTGTTTTTT. As protein: CASMWDYSPGELFF.

A few counts support this clonotype. J is TRBJ2-3 and V is TRBV6-4, with TRBD1 matching 10 bases. CDR3 size: 19 residues. The V gene's germline CDR1 is MRHNA and CDR2 SNTAGT. The J segment lost 5 bases and the V segment lost 6 bases, leaving 20 bases of the junction unmatched. The CDR3 region has the DNA TGTGCCAGCAGACCCGGGACAGGGGAAAGAGCACAATATGAAGATACGCAGTATTTT. Translating it yields CASRPGTGERAQYEDTQYF.

This clonotype has only a few counts. The chain couples TRBV29-1 to TRBJ1-1; D not certain. V lost 0 bases to trimming and J lost 9 bases, with 20 bases between them. This CDR3 has 15 amino acids. Germline CDR1 and CDR2: SQVTM and ANQGSEA. The CDR3 DNA sequence: TGCAGCGTTGAAGATTGGGCCTTGCTGGGCTTGCAAGCTTTCTTT. This translates into CSVEDWALLGLQAFF. Full variable domain (rest looked up from reference TRBV29-1 and TRBJ1-1): SAVISQKPSRDICQRGTSLTIQCQVDSQVTMMFWYRQQPGQSLTLIATANQGSEATYESGFVIDKFPISRPNLTFSTLTVSNMSPEDSSIYLCSVEDWALLGLQAFFGQGTRLTVV.

There are a few counts of this clonotype. J is TRBJ2-3 and V is TRBV20-1; 8 bases agree with TRBD2. CDR3 length equals 15 residues. With V trimmed by 6 bases and J by 4 bases, 12 bases remained unmatched. CDR1 and CDR2 from the germline V gene are DFQATT and SNEGSKA (reference sequence). This chain's CDR3 is CSAEPGLAGADTQYF. The CDR3, as DNA: TGCAGTGCAGAACCTGGACTAGCAGGGGCAGATACGCAGTATTTT.

This clonotype appeared many times. The rearrangement links TRBV6-2 or TRBV6-3 to TRBJ2-3; D is ambiguous. The germline V and J ends were trimmed by 6 bases and 3 bases, with 10 bases remaining between them. The CDR3 contains 13 residues. Germline CDR1 reads MNHEY; CDR2 reads SVGEGT. Here the CDR3 DNA reads TGTGCCAGCAGCCCCAGGATGACAGATACGCAGTATTTT. Amino acid sequence: CASSPRMTDTQYF.

This clonotype was observed many times. The chain links TRBV6-1 to TRBJ1-6; 7 positions match TRBD1. J gave up 9 bases and V 1 base, and 6 bases lay outside the gene matches. Germline V gene lookup returns CDR1 MNHNS and CDR2 SASEGT. There are 15 residues in the CDR3. The CDR3 sequence: CASSEEPGGPSPLHF. The CDR3, as DNA: TGTGCCAGCAGTGAAGAACCAGGGGGACCTTCACCCCTCCACTTT.

V gene TRBV7-9 combines with J gene TRBJ1-5; 9 bases fit TRBD1. The CDR3 covers 16 residues. V dropped 1 base and J dropped 1; count of bases not matched to a gene: 2. Germline CDR1 is SEHNR and CDR2 is FQNEAQ (reference sequence). Here the CDR3 DNA reads TGTGCCAGCAGCTTAGGGACAGGGGAGAGCAATCAGCCCCAGCATTTT. This sequence encodes CASSLGTGESNQPQHF. Based on the CDR3 plus reference TRBV7-9 and TRBJ1-5, the full variable domain is DTGVSQNPRHKITKRGQNVTFRCDPISEHNRLYWYRQTLGQGPEFLTYFQNEAQLEKSRLLSDRFSAERPKGSFSTLEIQRTEQGDSAMYLCASSLGTGESNQPQHFGDGTRLSIL.

The genes are TRBV7-9 and TRBJ1-4; D may be TRBD1 (6 bases). Trimming stripped 1 base from V and 4 bases from J, with 13 bases between. The CDR3 loop spans 16 amino acids. Germline CDR1 is SEHNR and CDR2 is FQNEAQ (reference sequence). The CDR3 reads CASSLVRGLDNEKLFF. CDR3 coding DNA: TGTGCCAGCAGCTTAGTCCGGGGGCTGGATAATGAAAAACTGTTTTTT.

This clonotype has a handful of counts. The gene calls are TRBV9 and TRBJ2-2; 9 bases line up with TRBD1. The CDR3 consists of 14 residues. J lost 1 base, V lost 7 bases, and 2 bases had no gene match. CDR1 is SGDLS and CDR2 is YYNGEE in the germline V gene. The CDR3: CASHRGQNTGELFF. Here the CDR3 DNA reads TGTGCCAGCCACAGGGGGCAGAACACCGGGGAGCTGTTTTTT.

This clonotype was seen at least ten times. This rearrangement joins TRBV4-1 to TRBJ2-1; D is unclear. The CDR3 is 17 residues long. Germline V lookup: CDR1 MGHRA, CDR2 YSYEKL. V lost 4 bases to trimming and J lost 1 base, with 17 bases between them. For the CDR3, the DNA is TGCGCCAGCAGCCGAGGACGCCCGGGTGTTTCCTACAATGAGCAGTTCTTC. It codes for CASSRGRPGVSYNEQFF.

This clonotype was detected a few times. The V call is TRBV27, the J call TRBJ2-1, with 13 bases that match TRBD2. This CDR3 has 16 residues. Germline lookup yields CDR1 MNHEY and CDR2 SMNVEV (reference sequence). With 2 bases clipped from V and 8 bases from J, the junction kept 6 bases outside the gene matches. The CDR3, as DNA: TGTGCCAGCAGTTTACGACTAGCGGGAGGTATGGATGAGCAGTTCTTC. Amino acids: CASSLRLAGGMDEQFF.

The chain couples TRBV6-1 to TRBJ1-5, with 9 nucleotides matching TRBD1. Trimming cost V 4 bases and J 4 bases; bases outside gene matches: 5. Germline CDR1 is MNHNS and CDR2 is SASEGT. The CDR3 is 15 residues long. The CDR3 DNA is TGTGCCAGCAGTGTAAAGGGACAGGGAAATCAGCCCCAGCATTTT. It yields the protein CASSVKGQGNQPQHF.

This clonotype was seen a few times. The V call is TRBV7-6, the J call TRBJ2-1, with TRBD2 identical over 11 bases. The length of the CDR3 is 18 residues. Trimming at V came to 1 base and at J to 5 bases, leaving 10 bases not matched to a gene. Germline V gene lookup returns CDR1 SGHVS and CDR2 FNYEAQ. CDR3 protein: CASSLVPGLADPDNEQFF. Written as DNA, the CDR3 is TGTGCCAGCAGCTTAGTTCCGGGACTAGCGGATCCCGACAATGAGCAGTTCTTC.